These T cell receptor beta chains were read from a single sample in a study of T cell responses to AZD1222 COVID-19 vaccine. TCRdb keeps only in-frame clones here, not all; method: immunoSEQ multiplex PCR. This table holds fewer than 100,000 clones, about nine tenths found once. The material sequenced was peripheral blood, taken 28 days after the second AZD1222 dose. All receptors derive from an adult who received the AZD1222 COVID-19 vaccine. CDR3s include the opening cysteine and the closing phenylalanine or tryptophan. A D gene is named only where the DNA matches it firmly. Size is omitted from some rows. Given values are once, few, many or a class for expanded clones.

>TRBV5-1|-|TRBJ1-1|-
CASSRDKNRELDTEAFF
TGCGCCAGCAGCCGAGATAAAAACAGGGAATTGGACACTGAAGCTTTCTTT
>TRBV6-5|-|TRBJ1-2|TRBD1
CASSSTPQGGQGYTF
TGTGCCAGCAGTTCCACCCCTCAAGGGGGCCAGGGCTACACCTTC
>TRBV10-3|-|TRBJ1-6|-
CAISESGSYNSPLHF
TGTGCCATCAGTGAGTCGGGCAGTTATAATTCACCCCTCCACTTT
>TRBV6-1|-|TRBJ2-7|TRBD1
CASSKAQGGKPYEQYF
TGTGCCAGCAGTAAAGCACAGGGGGGAAAACCCTACGAGCAGTACTTC
>TRBV30|-|TRBJ2-6|TRBD1
CAWSRGQATVLTF
TGTGCCTGGAGTAGGGGACAGGCGACTGTCCTGACTTTC
>TRBV2|-|TRBJ2-3|-
CASSGVSGTDTQYF
TGTGCCAGCAGTGGAGTGTCGGGCACAGATACGCAGTATTTT
>TRBV5-4|-|TRBJ2-1|TRBD1
CASSSTGGALVNEQFF
TGTGCCAGCAGCTCGACAGGGGGCGCTTTGGTCAATGAGCAGTTCTTC
>TRBV10-2|-|TRBJ2-1|TRBD2
CASSDWGGTNNEQFF
TGCGCCAGCAGTGATTGGGGGGGGACTAACAATGAGCAGTTCTTC
>TRBV4-1|-|TRBJ1-5|TRBD1
CASSQEVGTGGQPQHF
TGCGCCAGCAGCCAAGAGGTTGGGACAGGGGGCCAGCCCCAGCATTTT
>TRBV5-4|once|TRBJ2-2|-
CASGRLDANTGELFF
TGTGCCAGCGGTCGACTAGACGCGAACACCGGGGAGCTGTTTTTT
>TRBV11-2|once|TRBJ2-7|-
CASSRGRRTTYEQYF
TGTGCCAGCAGCCGAGGACGGAGGACAACCTACGAGCAGTACTTC
>TRBV7-2|once|TRBJ1-2|-
CASSLGPLGGYTF
TGTGCCAGCAGCTTGGGACCTTTGGGCGGCTACACCTTC
>TRBV2|-|TRBJ2-5|-
CASNGVGETQYF
TGTGCCAGCAACGGGGTAGGAGAGACCCAGTACTTC
>TRBV2|-|TRBJ1-2|TRBD1
CASKPGQVAAGYTF
TGTGCCAGCAAGCCGGGACAGGTGGCTGCAGGATACACCTTC
>TRBV30|-|TRBJ1-5|-
CAWSLGLRQPQHF
TGTGCCTGGAGTTTGGGGCTGAGACAGCCCCAGCATTTT
>TRBV4-1|-|TRBJ2-3|-
CASSQDLSYTQYF
TGCGCCAGCAGCCAAGATCTGAGTTATACGCAGTATTTT
>TRBV9|-|TRBJ2-1|TRBD2
CASASSGSWSEQFF
TGTGCCAGCGCTTCAAGCGGGAGTTGGAGTGAGCAGTTCTTC
>TRBV27|-|TRBJ1-4|-
CASSLSGRQSTNEKLFF
TGTGCCAGCAGTTTATCGGGCAGACAGTCAACTAATGAAAAACTGTTTTTT
>TRBV5-5|-|TRBJ1-4|TRBD1
CASSILAQGDEKLFF
TGTGCCAGCAGCATCCTAGCACAGGGGGATGAAAAACTGTTTTTT
>TRBV27|few|TRBJ2-3|-
CASRDRAGDTQYF
TGTGCCAGCAGGGACAGAGCGGGGGATACGCAGTATTTT
>TRBV7-9|-|TRBJ2-1|-
CASTRDTYNEQFF
TGTGCCAGCACGCGGGACACCTACAATGAGCAGTTCTTC
>TRBV11-2|-|TRBJ2-1|TRBD2
CASSLDPGGVNEQFF
TGTGCCAGCAGCTTAGATCCGGGAGGTGTGAATGAGCAGTTCTTC
>TRBV9|few|TRBJ2-2|TRBD2
CASSFSGSGTGELFF
TGTGCCAGCAGCTTTAGCGGGAGCGGCACCGGGGAGCTGTTTTTT
>TRBV5-1|-|TRBJ1-1|-
CASSLEPGLAEAFF
TGCGCCAGCAGCTTGGAACCAGGGTTGGCTGAAGCTTTCTTT
>TRBV24-1|-|TRBJ2-7|-
CATSDPRGEQYF
TGTGCCACCAGTGATCCCAGGGGAGAGCAGTACTTC
>TRBV11-2|-|TRBJ2-1|-
CASSLDIRGNEQFF
TGTGCCAGCAGCTTAGATATTCGGGGGAACGAGCAGTTCTTC
>TRBV19|-|TRBJ2-6|-
CASSIDLSGANVLTF
TGTGCCAGTAGTATAGACCTCTCTGGGGCCAACGTCCTGACTTTC
>TRBV5-1|-|TRBJ2-5|TRBD1
CASSRQGAGEETQYF
TGCGCCAGCAGCCGCCAGGGGGCCGGAGAAGAGACCCAGTACTTC
>TRBV10-2|-|TRBJ2-3|-
CASTDAFVYSGISTDTQYF
TGCGCCAGCACCGACGCATTCGTCTATAGCGGAATTAGCACAGATACGCAGTATTTT
>TRBV4-1|-|TRBJ1-1|TRBD1
CASSQLRARGQGLLTEAFF
TGCGCCAGCAGCCAACTCAGAGCCCGAGGACAGGGGCTGCTCACTGAAGCTTTCTTT
>TRBV27|-|TRBJ1-2|-
CASSFDRRYGYTF
TGTGCCAGCAGTTTTGACAGGCGCTATGGCTACACCTTC
>TRBV11-2|-|TRBJ1-3|-
CASSLGQAHSSGNTIYF
TGTGCCAGCAGCTTAGGACAGGCCCACTCCTCTGGAAACACCATATATTTT
>TRBV5-1|once|TRBJ2-1|TRBD1
CASSLSQGARNEQFF
TGCGCCAGCAGCTTGTCACAGGGGGCGCGCAATGAGCAGTTCTTC
>TRBV4-1|-|TRBJ2-2|-
CASSQDWELFF
TGCGCCAGCAGCCAAGATTGGGAGCTGTTTTTT
>TRBV5-8|-|TRBJ1-2|-
CASSLPTYGYTF
TGTGCCAGCAGCTTACCGACCTATGGCTACACCTTC
>TRBV30|-|TRBJ1-2|-
CATPPPGGDGYTF
TGTGCCACTCCTCCGCCGGGCGGTGATGGCTACACCTTC
>TRBV7-8|-|TRBJ1-1|-
CASSLVPGTEAFF
TGTGCCAGCAGCTTAGTGCCCGGGACCGAAGCTTTCTTT
>TRBV29-1|-|TRBJ1-2|-
CSVEHSQGYTF
TGCAGCGTTGAACATAGTCAAGGCTACACCTTC
>TRBV10-3|-|TRBJ1-1|-
CAINQATNTEAFF
TGTGCCATCAACCAGGCTACGAACACTGAAGCTTTCTTT
>TRBV6-5|-|TRBJ2-1|TRBD1
CASSPQGASEQFF
TGTGCCAGCAGTCCTCAGGGGGCGAGTGAGCAGTTCTTC
>TRBV11-3|-|TRBJ2-7|-
CASSLDGSTEQYF
TGTGCCAGCAGCTTAGATGGGTCAACCGAGCAGTACTTC
>TRBV5-5|-|TRBJ1-1|TRBD1
CASSRDRNTEAFF
TGTGCCAGCAGCCGGGACAGAAACACTGAAGCTTTCTTT
>TRBV28|-|TRBJ1-6|TRBD1
CASSLFLGTGLINRISPLHF
TGTGCCAGCAGTTTATTCCTCGGGACAGGTTTAATCAACCGAATTTCACCCCTCCACTTT
>TRBV19|-|TRBJ1-3|-
CASTTIAGSGNTIYF
TGTGCCAGTACCACAATCGCGGGCTCTGGAAACACCATATATTTT
>TRBV3-1/TRBV3-2|-|TRBJ2-1|-
CASSQLRLANNEQFF
TGTGCCAGCAGCCAACTGAGACTGGCTAACAATGAGCAGTTCTTC
>TRBV6-5|-|TRBJ2-3|-
CASWDVRAQNPTQYF
TGTGCCAGCTGGGACGTGAGGGCTCAGAACCCTACGCAGTATTTT
>TRBV4-2|once|TRBJ1-4|TRBD1
CASSQDGWTGEEKLFF
TGTGCCAGCAGCCAAGACGGGTGGACAGGGGAAGAAAAACTGTTTTTT
>TRBV12-3/TRBV12-4|-|TRBJ1-3|-
CASRQVSGNTIYF
TGTGCCAGCAGACAGGTCTCTGGAAACACCATATATTTT